Here is one TCR beta chain with its context. This receptor's antigen is unknown. No much larger clone exists at a distance of one base, and base qualities are not known. The sample carries other DNA sequences with the same CDR3. This record belongs to a study of CD4 T cells in relation to SARS-CoV-2 and coronaviruses (dated by TCRdb to 2020 to 2022). Some background on the complete study: HLA restriction was mapped for shared crossreactive spike epitopes using patient-derived lymphoblastoid cell lines. The study assessed, at the TCR clonotype level, memory CD4+ T cell crossreactivity between SARS-CoV-2 and common cold coronavirus spike proteins. The Adaptive Biotechnologies TCR-sequencing kit was used to sequence samples from three pre-COVID donors and the naive versus memory experiments, while other data came from Illumina-based sequencing. For other donors in the study, expansion assays were sequenced with a different, Illumina-based TCR-beta assay.

CD4+ T cells from unexposed donors were collected before the COVID-19 pandemic (2011-2018). Naive and memory CD4+ T cells were separated from cryopreserved PBMCs by CD4 enrichment followed by EasySep naive CD4+ T cell enrichment. The leukapheresis product used for the unexposed donors was purchased from a commercial source. PBMCs were isolated from leukapheresis product or whole blood by Ficoll-Paque PLUS gradient centrifugation. PBMCs were either cryopreserved at -140°C or used fresh in the expansion assay. The QIAamp Micro DNA Kit was used to extract genomic DNA from the CD4+ T cells. The CDR3 numbers 16 residues from cysteine through phenylalanine. Only CDR3 DNA remains: 48 bases, in frame from the first base. CDR1 and CDR2, per the germline V gene (reference sequence), are SGHNT and YYREEE. Trimming costs V 0 bases and J 0 bases, and their ends lie 10 bases apart. Uncultured naive and memory CD4+ T cell DNA received deep-resolution immunoSEQ TCR-beta sequencing. For the original study's pipeline: During preprocessing, nonproductive sequences were removed, along with CDR3s that did not begin with C, did not end with F or W, or were shorter than 7 amino acids. Cultured and uncultured naive and memory CD4+ repertoires were searched for previously identified spike- and CEF-reactive CDR3s. CDR3 homology was measured as pairwise Levenshtein distance, computed with the stringdist R package after trimming three terminal residues from each end. Sourced from immuneACCESS, this table was stored by TCRdb with only in-frame sequences that have V and J called. A share of the clones is absent; for the studies checked, an unresolved V gene accounts for under half, and the remainder has no known explanation. From that table come the V and J calls and clone size; the DNA was used to work out D and trimming. For this sample there are 60,000 to 85,000 clones; more than 80% appear just once. Of the sample, roughly 0.21% falls within the top ten clones.

Results and caveats for the whole study, not just this receptor: Naive versus memory sequencing indicated that memory recall responses, rather than primary responses primed during culture, are detected by the assay. The study was limited by small numbers of patients and tested TCRs. Roughly 64% of donors had memory CD4+ clonotypes that crossrecognized SARS-CoV-2 and at least one common cold coronavirus spike. Pre-pandemic and post-infection samples were not both contributed by any donor, so tracing of the source of pre-existing responses was limited. Crossreactivity analysis was centred on spike protein, so crossreactivity against other viral proteins was not assessed. Crossreactive clones showed significantly weaker SARS-CoV-2-driven expansion than monoreactive clones, consistent with antigenic imprinting.

The receptor was derived from a human donor in good health. The chain uses TRBV5-4 and TRBJ2-1; TRBD1 is possibly the D segment (6 matching bases). Sequencing input: naive CD4+ T cells from PBMCs. In light of the paper, this sample's cell subset or site label describes: naive CD4+ T cells isolated by negative enrichment. The sequence in DNA is TGTGCCAGCAGCTTGGGACAGGCCAGCTCCTACAATGAGCAGTTCTTC. Its protein is CASSLGQASSYNEQFF. Reference TRBV5-4 and TRBJ2-1 genes cover what lies past the CDR3, so the full variable domain is ETGVTQSPTHLIKTRGQQVTLRCSSQSGHNTVSWYQQALGQGPQFIFQYYREEENGRGNFPPRFSGLQFPNYSSELNVNALELDDSALYLCASSLGQASSYNEQFFGPGTRLTVL.